This passage covers 3 T cell receptor beta chains from one sample sequenced in a study of T cell repertoires in cytomegalovirus infection. Via MiXCR, TCRdb re-called the reads, giving one row per CDR3 protein. Found here are 450,000 to 600,000 distinct CDR3 sequences, roughly 43% of them singletons; the top ten hold around 45%. These receptors have no known antigen. The source material was cultured PBMCs, sampled from culture after CMV antigen stimulation. The receptor source for this set is a human donor in good health (CMV status not recorded). Some clones in this sample may be carry-over from other donors' samples.

This sequence joins TRBV12-3 or TRBV12-4 and TRBJ2-3; no clear D. Trimming took 3 bases from V and 3 from J, leaving 10 bases between them. The CDR3 covers 14 residues. The CDR3 is CASSFKQPTDTQYF. The CDR3 DNA follows: TGTGCCAGCAGTTTTAAGCAGCCGACAGATACGCAGTATTTT.

The DNA of the CDR3 is TGTGCCAGCACCCCAAGCGGGGGGGATACGCAGTATTTT. Translating it yields CASTPSGGDTQYF. The chain is built from TRBV12-3 or TRBV12-4 and TRBJ2-3; 9 nucleotides match TRBD2. The CDR3 is 13 residues long. J lost 6 bases, V lost 7 bases, and 5 bases had no gene match.

The rearrangement uses TRBV19 and TRBJ2-1; D is unclear. Germline lookup yields CDR1 LNHDA and CDR2 SQIVND (reference sequence). This CDR3 is 15 amino acids long. The V gene lost 5 bases and the J gene lost 0 bases, with 11 bases spanning the gap. The CDR3 is CASSSVLNSYNEQFF. Written as DNA, the CDR3 is TGTGCCAGTAGTTCAGTACTAAACTCCTACAATGAGCAGTTCTTC.